The 8 T cell receptor beta chains below were found in one sample sequenced in a study of lymphopenia after photon versus proton radiotherapy. Profiled with immunoSEQ multiplex PCR; TCRdb holds only in-frame clones, not every one. The repertoire consists of about 50,000 clones, with about 92% occurring once and the leading ten covering about 20%. Source: peripheral blood, taken from a patient treated with photon-based radiotherapy. The receptor source for this set is a woman aged 40 to 50 with cholangiocarcinoma.

This clone was observed a single time. The genes are TRBV14 and TRBJ1-2; D gene uncertain. The CDR3 has 13 residues. The ends were cut back, 0 bases at V and 8 bases at J, with 10 bases in the middle. CDR1 SGHDN and CDR2 FVKESK come from the germline V gene. The chain's CDR3 is CASSQDPAKGYTF. The CDR3 DNA is TGTGCCAGCAGCCAAGATCCGGCGAAAGGCTACACCTTC.

The rearrangement links TRBV4-1 to TRBJ1-2; D is unresolved. V gave up 0 bases and J gave up 4 bases, with 12 bases separating them. The germline V gene encodes CDR1 MGHRA and CDR2 YSYEKL. The CDR3 runs to 15 residues. The CDR3 region has the DNA TGCGCCAGCAGCCAAGAGCTGGGCAGCTCCTATGGCTACACCTTC. Translation gives CASSQELGSSYGYTF.

The chain is built from TRBV19 and TRBJ1-5; 10 bases are a match to TRBD1. V shed 2 bases and J 4 bases; nucleotides not matched to a gene: 2. This CDR3 comprises 15 residues. The germline gives CDR1 LNHDA, CDR2 SQIVND (reference sequence). The CDR3 nucleotides are TGTGCCAGTAGTATACTGGGACAGGGGAATCAGCCCCAGCATTTT. It yields the protein CASSILGQGNQPQHF.

The chain joins TRBV28 to TRBJ1-2; unclear D gene. V was trimmed by 6 bases and J by 3 bases, leaving 14 bases between them. CDR1 and CDR2 (germline): MDHEN, SYDVKM. The CDR3 runs 14 residues. CDR3 in DNA: TGTGCCAGCAGGGCTGTGCCGGAGTACTATGGCTACACCTTC. Its translation: CASRAVPEYYGYTF.

The sample holds a few counts of this clone. This sequence joins TRBV28 and TRBJ1-3, with no clear D. V dropped 5 bases and J dropped 2 bases, with 1 base sitting between them. The CDR3 extends over 11 amino acids. Germline V gives CDR1 MDHEN, CDR2 SYDVKM. CDR3 nucleotide sequence: TGTGCCAGCAGTGCTGGAAACACCATATATTTT. This codes for CASSAGNTIYF.

The chain links TRBV5-1 to TRBJ1-2, with 8 nucleotides matching TRBD1. Per germline, CDR1 SGHRS and CDR2 YFSETQ. The CDR3 has 16 residues. The V segment lost 0 bases and the J segment 0 bases; nucleotides outside the gene matches: 4. Written as DNA, the CDR3 is TGCGCCAGCAGCTTGGATGACAGGGGTCCTAACTATGGCTACACCTTC. This sequence encodes CASSLDDRGPNYGYTF.

The rearrangement joins TRBV12-5 to TRBJ2-5; the D call may be TRBD1 or TRBD2 (6 bases each). The germline V gene has CDR1 LGHNT and CDR2 FRNRAP. With 6 bases removed from V and 5 bases from J, the gap between germline ends came to 19 bases. The CDR3 length is 15 residues. CDR3 sequence reads: CASGPGLGGTETQYF. CDR3 nucleotide sequence: TGTGCTAGTGGCCCGGGACTGGGGGGCACGGAGACCCAGTACTTC.

The CDR3 nucleotides read TGTGCCAGCAACCCCTCCGGGACAGGAGCCCGCGAGCAGTACTTC. It encodes CASNPSGTGAREQYF. J is TRBJ2-7 and V is TRBV28; TRBD1 aligns across 8 bases. J was trimmed by 6 bases and V by 7 bases; bases with no gene match: 14. CDR1 and CDR2 from the germline V gene are MDHEN and SYDVKM. This CDR3 contains 15 residues.